The 29 T cell receptor beta chains below all came from one sample that was sequenced in a study of radiotherapy plus CTLA-4 blockade in lung cancer (dated by TCRdb to 2016 to 2019). Library preparation used the immunoSEQ multiplex PCR assay. Not all clones reach the TCRdb copy of this immuneACCESS table, which keeps in-frame sequences only. Checked studies attribute under half of the gap to unresolved V genes and leave the rest unexplained. This sample is represented by about 59,000 clones; 72% of them were singletons. The ten largest make up around 8.3% of the sample. Specimen: peripheral blood, collected from a patient treated with radiotherapy plus ipilimumab. The receptors originated from a human donor with non-small cell lung cancer whose response to radiotherapy plus ipilimumab could not be evaluated.

The chain is built from TRBV6-5 and TRBJ2-5; 7 bases line up with TRBD2. V lost 5 bases, J lost 4 bases, and 7 bases stayed unmatched. Germline V gene data show CDR1 as MNHEY and CDR2 as SVGAGI. The CDR3 totals 14 residues. Here the CDR3 reads CASSEARGTETQYF. The CDR3 DNA follows: TGTGCCAGCAGTGAGGCGCGGGGGACAGAGACCCAGTACTTC.

This clone was seen more than once but under ten times. The rearrangement joins TRBV6-1 to TRBJ1-4; TRBD1 aligns across 9 bases. The CDR3 runs 15 residues. Germline V gives CDR1 MNHNS, CDR2 SASEGT. V was pared by 5 bases and J by 7 bases, with 8 bases of the junction left unmatched. In DNA, the CDR3 is TGTGCCAGCAGTTTTACAGGGGGCTATGGTGAAAAACTGTTTTTT. It is translated as CASSFTGGYGEKLFF.

The genes are TRBV4-3 and TRBJ2-5, with 8 bases matching TRBD2. The J call may be incorrect, as the DNA end agrees better with TRBJ2-7. The CDR3 loop spans 15 amino acids. Germline loops: CDR1 LGHNA, CDR2 YSLEER. CDR3 nucleotides: TGCGCCAGCAGCCAAGAAACAGCGGGGGCCTACGAGCAGTACTTC. The encoded protein is CASSQETAGAYEQYF.

The gene calls are TRBV10-1 and TRBJ2-1; 8 nucleotides line up with TRBD1. CDR1 is WNHNN and CDR2 is SYGVQD in the germline V gene (reference sequence). This CDR3 is 14 amino acids long. Trimming removed 8 bases from V and 4 bases from J; junction bases left unmatched: 7. CDR3 loop: CASLTGTGYNEQFF. The DNA of the CDR3 is TGCGCCAGCCTGACAGGGACAGGTTACAATGAGCAGTTCTTC.

In its sample, this clone was seen a few times. CDR3 in amino acids: CASSTPGTGNQPQHF. In DNA form, the CDR3 reads TGTGCCAGTAGTACCCCCGGGACAGGGAATCAGCCCCAGCATTTT. The chain carries TRBV19 and TRBJ1-5, with 9 bases lining up with TRBD1. Germline CDR1 reads LNHDA; CDR2 reads SQIVND (reference sequence). V shed 4 bases, J shed 4 bases, and the junction held 5 bases outside the gene matches. The CDR3 is 15 amino acids.

V usage is TRBV6-5 and J usage is TRBJ1-2, with TRBD1 matching over 8 bases. The V and J ends lost 7 bases and 3 bases, in that order; junction bases with no gene match: 7. Germline V CDR1 and CDR2: MNHEY, SVGAGI. CDR3 size: 14 residues. CDR3 nucleotides: TGTGCCAGCAACTCGGACAGGGTTGACTATGGCTACACCTTC. Translated, it gives CASNSDRVDYGYTF.

The chain combines TRBV7-9 with TRBJ1-4, with TRBD1 as a possible D gene (6 bases). The germline gives CDR1 SEHNR, CDR2 FQNEAQ (reference sequence). The CDR3 is 17 amino acids. Deletions cut 6 bases from V and 0 bases from J, with 17 bases between. CDR3 nucleotides: TGTGCCAGCAGTCCCGGGACAACTTATGCAACTAATGAAAAACTGTTTTTT. This translates into CASSPGTTYATNEKLFF.

The genes are TRBV9 and TRBJ2-2; 11 positions agree with TRBD1. Germline assignment: CDR1 SGDLS and CDR2 YYNGEE. V was pared by 4 bases and J by 4 bases, with 9 bases of the junction left unmatched. The length of the CDR3 is 17 residues. In DNA form, the CDR3 reads TGTGCCAGCAGCTCCCGCAGGGGACAGGGGGGCACCGGGGAGCTGTTTTTT. This translates into CASSSRRGQGGTGELFF.

The chain uses TRBV6-1 and TRBJ1-6; TRBD1 is a possible D gene (5 bases). The V gene lost 2 bases and the J gene lost 6 bases, with 8 bases spanning the gap. Germline V gene lookup returns CDR1 MNHNS and CDR2 SASEGT. There are 14 residues in the CDR3. The CDR3 DNA reads as TGTGCCAGCAGTGAAAACGGGGGTAATTCACCCCTCCACTTT. Protein sequence: CASSENGGNSPLHF.

J is TRBJ2-1 and V is TRBV7-8, with 11 bases matching TRBD2. Germline V gene sequence: CDR1 SGHVS, CDR2 FQNEAQ. CDR3 length equals 15 residues. The J segment lost 5 bases and the V segment lost 1 base, leaving 1 base of the junction unmatched. CDR3: CASSLGLAGNNEQFF. In DNA form, the CDR3 reads TGTGCCAGCAGCTTAGGACTAGCGGGGAACAATGAGCAGTTCTTC.

V gene TRBV7-9 combines with J gene TRBJ2-1; no reliable D call. The length of the CDR3 is 14 residues. Germline CDR1 and CDR2: SEHNR and FQNEAQ (reference sequence). Trimming removed 3 bases at V and 8 bases at J, with 14 bases between. CDR3 sequence (DNA): TGTGCCAGCAGCTTTTGGCCAGTTACCGATGAGCAGTTCTTC. Translated, it gives CASSFWPVTDEQFF.

The genes are TRBV9 and TRBJ2-1; the match to TRBD2 covers 9 bases. The CDR3 is 14 residues long. Germline CDR1 and CDR2: SGDLS and YYNGEE. Losses at the gene ends were 7 bases for V and 4 bases for J; bases not matched to a gene: 6. The CDR3: CASAGGGFYNEQFF. The CDR3 nucleotides read TGTGCCAGCGCGGGGGGGGGTTTTTACAATGAGCAGTTCTTC.

The chain joins TRBV7-2 to TRBJ1-6; TRBD1 is a possible D gene (6 bases). Looked up from germline, CDR1 is SGHTA and CDR2 is FQGNSA. With 1 base removed from V and 8 bases from J, the gap between germline ends came to 15 bases. The CDR3 covers 16 residues. In DNA, the CDR3 is TGTGCCAGCAGCTTAGGAGTCGCAGGGGCGCATTCACCCCTCCACTTT. As protein: CASSLGVAGAHSPLHF.

The V and J genes are TRBV18 and TRBJ2-5, with D perhaps matching TRBD1 (5 bases). The J call is uncertain, as TRBJ2-7 better fits the DNA end. This CDR3 spans 17 amino acids. Germline values: CDR1 KGHSH, CDR2 LQKENI. CDR3 sequence (DNA): TGTGCCAGCTCACCATCAGGGATTTCGTACGAGTCATACGAGCAGTACTTC. Amino acid sequence: CASSPSGISYESYEQYF.

V gene TRBV28 combines with J gene TRBJ2-2; D is perhaps TRBD2 (5 bases). Looked up from germline, CDR1 is MDHEN and CDR2 is SYDVKM. This CDR3 has 13 amino acids. The germline V and J ends were trimmed by 6 bases and 3 bases, with 8 bases remaining between them. The CDR3 reads CASRDSYTGELFF. CDR3 coding DNA: TGTGCCAGCAGGGACTCCTACACCGGGGAGCTGTTTTTT.

The gene calls are TRBV5-5 and TRBJ2-7; TRBD2 aligns across 7 bases. Germline CDR1 and CDR2: SGHKS and YYEKEE (reference sequence). The CDR3 runs to 14 residues. Trimming at V came to 4 bases and at J to 4 bases, leaving 8 bases not matched to a gene. The CDR3 protein is CASSDLGLRYEQYF. The CDR3 DNA reads TGTGCCAGCAGCGATCTGGGACTACGATACGAGCAGTACTTC.

This clone occurred a few times. The V call is TRBV5-6, the J call TRBJ2-5; D is ambiguous. The ends were cut back, 5 bases at V and 0 bases at J, with 11 bases in the middle. The CDR3 extends over 14 amino acids. Per the germline V gene, CDR1 is SGHDT and CDR2 is YYEEEE. CDR3 nucleotides: TGTGCCAGCAGGGGCTTCGTCTACCAAGAGACCCAGTACTTC. Translating gives CASRGFVYQETQYF.

This clone has just one count. The CDR3 region has the DNA TGTGCCAGCAGCTTAGGACAGGCCTACAATGAGCAGTTCTTC. The encoded protein is CASSLGQAYNEQFF. V usage is TRBV11-2 and J usage is TRBJ2-1; TRBD1 is a possible D gene (6 bases). Per germline, CDR1 SGHAT and CDR2 FQNNGV. This CDR3 is built from 14 residues. Trimming left V 1 base short and J 2 bases short, with 6 bases between. The full variable domain, in which reference TRBV11-2 and TRBJ2-1 provide the parts outside the CDR3, is EAGVAQSPRYKIIEKRQSVAFWCNPISGHATLYWYQQILGQGPKLLIQFQNNGVVDDSQLPKDRFSAERLKGVDSTLKIQPAKLEDSAVYLCASSLGQAYNEQFFGPGTRLTVL.

This clone was seen once. The genes are TRBV18 and TRBJ1-1, with TRBD1 identical over 11 bases. This CDR3 is 16 amino acids long. J lost 4 bases, V lost 8 bases, and 12 bases had no gene match. CDR1 KGHSH and CDR2 LQKENI come from the germline V gene. This CDR3 is CASVGQGAGSGTEAFF. Here the CDR3 DNA reads TGTGCCAGCGTCGGACAGGGGGCTGGCTCGGGCACTGAAGCTTTCTTT.

This chain connects TRBV5-6 to TRBJ1-1, with D possibly matching TRBD1 (5 bases). CDR1 and CDR2 from the germline V gene are SGHDT and YYEEEE. The ends were cut back, 5 bases at V and 6 bases at J, with 17 bases in the middle. The CDR3 sequence is 14 residues long. CDR3 sequence (DNA): TGTGCCAGCAGGAATTGGCCGGGGGTCGCTGAAGCTTTCTTT. Translating it yields CASRNWPGVAEAFF.

The rearrangement joins TRBV5-3 to TRBJ1-5; no definite D call. TRBV5-3 is treated as an ORF (open reading frame) with a function not yet certain. Trimming cost V 5 bases and J 7 bases, with 19 bases left between them. The CDR3 runs 15 residues. The CDR3 region has the DNA TGTGCCAGAAGACCCGACTCAACCCAAGGACAGCCCCAGCATTTT. It yields the protein CARRPDSTQGQPQHF.

The rearrangement joins TRBV2 to TRBJ1-5, with D possibly being TRBD1 (5 bases). From germline, CDR1 is SNHLY and CDR2 FYNNEI. V was shortened by 6 bases and J by 0 bases, with 21 bases between the two germline ends. The CDR3 is 18 amino acids. The CDR3 nucleotides read TGTGCCAGCAGCCCCGACAGAGCCCTACCTTATAGCAATCAGCCCCAGCATTTT. Its protein is CASSPDRALPYSNQPQHF.

The V call is TRBV7-8, the J call TRBJ2-7; the D is unclear. V was clipped by 5 bases and J by 2 bases, with 13 bases between them. Germline CDR1 SGHVS, CDR2 FQNEAQ. The CDR3 has 14 residues. This CDR3 is CASSPRWLAYEQYF. CDR3 coding DNA: TGTGCCAGCAGCCCGAGGTGGCTTGCCTACGAGCAGTACTTC.

This clone was found a few times. V usage is TRBV29-1 and J usage is TRBJ1-1; no clear D gene. V was trimmed by 7 bases and J by 0 bases, leaving 12 bases between them. This CDR3 contains 13 residues. CDR1 and CDR2 (germline): SQVTM, ANQGSEA. The CDR3 spells CSGAREMNTEAFF. CDR3 coding DNA: TGCAGCGGTGCCCGGGAAATGAACACTGAAGCTTTCTTT.

This rearrangement joins TRBV4-1 to TRBJ1-4; D gene ambiguous. The CDR3 totals 16 residues. The germline V gene encodes CDR1 MGHRA and CDR2 YSYEKL. V gave up 3 bases and J gave up 0 bases, with 11 bases separating them. The CDR3 is CASSQLEGATNEKLFF. As DNA, the CDR3 is TGCGCCAGCAGCCAGCTAGAAGGTGCAACTAATGAAAAACTGTTTTTT.

Ten or more counts support this clone. CDR3 sequence reads: CASAGAGDQPQHF. CDR3 coding DNA: TGTGCCAGCGCGGGGGCAGGGGATCAGCCCCAGCATTTT. This rearrangement joins TRBV19 to TRBJ1-5, with D perhaps TRBD1 (6 bases). Looked up from germline, CDR1 is LNHDA and CDR2 is SQIVND (reference sequence). The germline V and J ends were trimmed by 9 bases and 5 bases, with 14 bases remaining between them. The CDR3 has 13 amino acids.

V and J are TRBV9 and TRBJ1-1; D not certain. CDR3 size: 13 residues. V was cut by 0 bases and J by 6 bases, with 9 bases left in between. The V gene's germline CDR1 is SGDLS and CDR2 YYNGEE. The CDR3 DNA reads TGTGCCAGCAGCGTAGAGGCAGGCTCTGAAGCTTTCTTT. This translates into CASSVEAGSEAFF.

V gene TRBV5-1 combines with J gene TRBJ1-1, with D perhaps matching TRBD1 (5 bases). The CDR3 loop spans 14 amino acids. The V end was cut by 3 bases, the J end by 3 bases, with 12 bases between. Germline V gives CDR1 SGHRS, CDR2 YFSETQ. The CDR3 protein is CASSWGLSHTEAFF. The DNA of the CDR3 is TGCGCCAGCAGCTGGGGCCTATCACACACTGAAGCTTTCTTT.

The genes are TRBV5-5 and TRBJ2-6; D is undetermined. The CDR3 is 17 residues long. From germline, CDR1 is SGHKS and CDR2 YYEKEE (reference sequence). Trimming removed 0 bases from V and 0 bases from J, with 10 bases in between. CDR3 in DNA: TGTGCCAGCAGCTTGGCGGTGAGTCACTCTGGGGCCAACGTCCTGACTTTC. It yields the protein CASSLAVSHSGANVLTF. Looking up the rest from reference TRBV5-5 and TRBJ2-6 gives the full variable domain: DAGVTQSPTHLIKTRGQQVTLRCSPISGHKSVSWYQQVLGQGPQFIFQYYEKEERGRGNFPDRFSARQFPNYSSELNVNALLLGDSALYLCASSLAVSHSGANVLTFGAGSRLTVL.